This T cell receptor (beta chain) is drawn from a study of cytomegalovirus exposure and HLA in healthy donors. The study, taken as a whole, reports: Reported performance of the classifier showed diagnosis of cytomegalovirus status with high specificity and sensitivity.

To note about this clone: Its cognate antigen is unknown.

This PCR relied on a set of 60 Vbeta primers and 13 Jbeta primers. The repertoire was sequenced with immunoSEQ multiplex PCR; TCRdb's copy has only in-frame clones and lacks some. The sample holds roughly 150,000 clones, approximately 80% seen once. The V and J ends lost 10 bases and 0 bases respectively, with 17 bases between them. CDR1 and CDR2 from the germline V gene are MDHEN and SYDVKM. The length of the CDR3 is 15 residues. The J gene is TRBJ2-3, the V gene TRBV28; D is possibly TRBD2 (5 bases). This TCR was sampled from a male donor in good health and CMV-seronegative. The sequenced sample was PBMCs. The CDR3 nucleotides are TGTGCCACCGCGGGCCCGTTAACTAGCACAGATACGCAGTATTTT. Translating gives CATAGPLTSTDTQYF.